This passage covers 8 T cell receptor beta chains from one sample sequenced in a study of shared clonotypes between healthy human individuals (dated by TCRdb to 2019 to 2021). Receptor amplification or capture employed the immunoSEQ multiplex PCR assay. Here the immuneACCESS table is served through TCRdb, limited to in-frame sequences with V and J called. Missing clones are a known gap in these copies; in checked studies unresolved V genes cover under half, and the rest lacks a known reason. This sample has some 2.4 million clones in its table, and approximately 93% of those were observed once. Of the sample, 0.35% to 0.45% falls within the top ten clones. Specimen: naive CD4+ T cells from PBMCs. The label giving this sample's cell subset or site can be read as: CD45RA+ positively selected. The receptors originated from a man younger than 35 in good health. Some clones in this sample may be carry-over from other donors' samples.

Here the CDR3 DNA reads TGTGCCAGCAGCTCGTGGGACAGCCTGAACACTGAAGCTTTCTTT. This codes for CASSSWDSLNTEAFF. This sequence joins TRBV5-4 and TRBJ1-1; 7 bases line up with TRBD1. The germline V gene has CDR1 SGHNT and CDR2 YYREEE (reference sequence). CDR3 length equals 15 residues. The V gene end was trimmed by 3 bases and the J gene end by 0 bases; junction bases not matched to a gene: 5.

This chain uses TRBV5-4 with TRBJ2-5; 11 bases align to TRBD1. This CDR3 has 15 residues. Unmatched junction bases numbered 7, after V lost 4 bases and J lost 5 bases. CDR1 SGHNT and CDR2 YYREEE come from the germline V gene (reference sequence). The CDR3 bases are TGTGCCAGCAGCGCCGGACAGGGGGCATGGGAGACCCAGTACTTC. Translated: CASSAGQGAWETQYF.

J is TRBJ2-3 and V is TRBV9; TRBD1 aligns across 7 bases. Germline V gene lookup returns CDR1 SGDLS and CDR2 YYNGEE. CDR3 length equals 17 residues. V lost 4 bases to trimming and J lost 4 bases; unmatched junction nucleotides: 15. The CDR3 region has the DNA TGTGCCAGCAGCCAAAGGGGACAGAATTTAATCCCAGATACGCAGTATTTT. Amino acids: CASSQRGQNLIPDTQYF. Full variable domain (outside the CDR3, taken from reference TRBV9 and TRBJ2-3): DSGVTQTPKHLITATGQRVTLRCSPRSGDLSVYWYQQSLDQGLQFLIQYYNGEERAKGNILERFSAQQFPDLHSELNLSSLELGDSALYFCASSQRGQNLIPDTQYFGPGTRLTVL.

The chain has TRBV28 and TRBJ1-2, with 9 positions matching TRBD1. The CDR3 is made up of 15 amino acids. In germline, CDR1 is MDHEN, CDR2 SYDVKM. J gave up 4 bases and V 3 bases, and 6 bases lay outside the gene matches. The CDR3 sequence is CASSLYRGRGYGYTF. The CDR3 nucleotides are TGTGCCAGCAGTTTGTACAGGGGGCGCGGCTATGGCTACACCTTC.

V gene TRBV6-1 combines with J gene TRBJ2-4; D might be TRBD2 (5 bases). Trimming left V 11 bases short and J 4 bases short, with 15 bases between. The CDR3 spans 13 residues. Germline V CDR1 and CDR2: MNHNS, SASEGT. CDR3 DNA sequence: TGTGCCTCCCAGCTGGGAGTAAAAAACATTCAGTACTTC. Its translation is CASQLGVKNIQYF.

This chain connects TRBV5-1 to TRBJ1-4; TRBD1 matches 7 bases. The CDR3 has 15 amino acids. Germline V gives CDR1 SGHRS, CDR2 YFSETQ. Trimming took 4 bases from V and 8 from J; bases not matched to a gene: 11. DNA for the CDR3: TGCGCCAGCAGCATGACAGGGCAGGGTGGCGAAAAACTGTTTTTT. It translates to CASSMTGQGGEKLFF.

The V call is TRBV5-4, the J call TRBJ1-2; D is undetermined. Trimming left V 4 bases short and J 0 bases short, with 7 bases between. Looked up from germline, CDR1 is SGHNT and CDR2 is YYREEE (reference sequence). This CDR3 spans 13 amino acids. The CDR3 is CASSPGPNYGYTF. The CDR3 nucleotides are TGTGCCAGCAGCCCCGGGCCTAACTATGGCTACACCTTC.

This chain connects TRBV5-1 to TRBJ2-7; the match to TRBD1 covers 8 bases. The CDR3 is made up of 16 amino acids. Trimming removed 4 bases from V and 5 bases from J; junction bases left unmatched: 14. Germline values: CDR1 SGHRS, CDR2 YFSETQ. CDR3 in DNA: TGCGCCAGCAGCGGGGGACAGGCAGGGAGCAGGCACGAGCAGTACTTC. Translation gives CASSGGQAGSRHEQYF.